This T cell receptor beta chain was retrieved from a study of cytomegalovirus exposure and HLA in healthy donors. Study overall: An analysis done earlier identified about 100 million unique TCR beta sequences from approximately 170 million T cells.

With 60 Vbeta and 13 Jbeta primers, the PCR was carried out. The assay was immunoSEQ multiplex PCR, and TCRdb's table has in-frame clones only and misses some. The repertoire has about 170,000 clones, over 60% of them found once; the top ten carry 0.65% to 0.85%. This CDR3 contains 15 residues. The germline V gene has CDR1 LGHNA and CDR2 YNFKEQ. The V segment lost 3 bases and the J segment 2 bases; nucleotides outside the gene matches: 5. On this clone itself: What it binds is not known.

Study conclusions and caveats: Most CMV-associated TCR beta chains were later found to appear HLA-restricted. An observed cluster of highly shared sequence variants was recorded as a likely sequencing artifact.

The material sequenced was PBMCs. The sequence was obtained from a female donor in good health and CMV-seronegative. The rearrangement links TRBV4-2 to TRBJ2-7; 9 nucleotides align to TRBD2. The CDR3 reads CASSQVAGETYEQYF. CDR3 nucleotides: TGTGCCAGCAGCCAGGTAGCGGGGGAAACCTACGAGCAGTACTTC.